The entry below gives a single T cell receptor (beta chain) sequence along with its context. Its cognate antigen is unknown. The entry originates in a study of OX40 agonist ivuxolimab in advanced cancers. For the study at large: Among those enrolled, mean age was about 60 years (range about 23 to 90) and roughly 84% were male. Study observations and caveats: Both CD4+ and CD8+ T cell populations in blood had undergone clonal expansion by week 6 at 0.1 to 3.0 mg/kg. CD8+ T cells showed, on average, more clonal expansion than CD4+ cells.

The method was immunoSEQ multiplex PCR; TCRdb's version includes in-frame clones alone and lacks a portion of them. The repertoire holds some 80,000 clones, with about nine tenths as singletons. This receptor was identified in an adult with an advanced solid tumor such as melanoma, head and neck, liver or kidney cancer. The source material was CD4+ or CD8+ T cells sorted from blood, sampled in a trial of the OX40 agonist ivuxolimab.

CDR3 region: CASSPGGGELFF. The CDR3 nucleotides are TGTGCCAGCAGCCCCGGGGGCGGGGAGCTGTTTTTT. The chain recombines TRBV7-7 with TRBJ2-2; perhaps TRBD2 as D (6 bases). From germline, CDR1 is SSHAT and CDR2 FNYEAQ (reference sequence). V was cut by 5 bases and J by 7 bases, with 8 bases left in between. CDR3 length equals 12 residues. The full variable domain, in which reference TRBV7-7 and TRBJ2-2 provide the parts outside the CDR3, is GAGVSQSPRYKVTKRGQDVTLRCDPISSHATLYWYQQALGQGPEFLTYFNYEAQPDKSGLPSDRFSAERPEGSISTLTIQRTEQRDSAMYRCASSPGGGELFFGEGSRLTVL.